These 2 T cell receptor beta chains share one sample of origin, sequenced in a study of T-cell memory formation after mild COVID-19. TCRdb redid the calling of the 5' RACE reads with MiXCR, one entry per CDR3 protein. The repertoire includes a few hundred thousand distinct CDR3 sequences, 20% of them detected once, and approximately 22% sits in the top ten. What was sequenced was PBMCs or a T cell subset sorted from them (not recorded which). The source is a man between 18 and 29 years old who had mild COVID-19 (a few samples of this study predate the infection). Cell type and time point are not known.

This chain uses TRBV4-3 with TRBJ1-1; 7 positions match TRBD1. The V and J ends lost 0 bases and 9 bases, in that order; junction bases with no gene match: 13. This CDR3 has 16 amino acids. In germline, CDR1 is LGHNA, CDR2 YSLEER. The CDR3 DNA is TGCGCCAGCAGCCAAGATCTCACAGGGGCCCGATGGAAAGCTTTCTTT. It is translated as CASSQDLTGARWKAFF.

In its sample, this clonotype was seen many times. The chain links TRBV24-1 to TRBJ2-2, with 8 bases identical to TRBD2. V lost 4 bases to trimming and J lost 4 bases; unmatched junction nucleotides: 7. CDR3 length: 16 amino acids. The V gene's germline CDR1 is KGHDR and CDR2 SFDVKD. The CDR3 sequence is CATSDSFGGVTGELFF. CDR3 nucleotide sequence: TGTGCCACCAGTGACTCCTTCGGGGGGGTCACCGGGGAGCTGTTTTTT.